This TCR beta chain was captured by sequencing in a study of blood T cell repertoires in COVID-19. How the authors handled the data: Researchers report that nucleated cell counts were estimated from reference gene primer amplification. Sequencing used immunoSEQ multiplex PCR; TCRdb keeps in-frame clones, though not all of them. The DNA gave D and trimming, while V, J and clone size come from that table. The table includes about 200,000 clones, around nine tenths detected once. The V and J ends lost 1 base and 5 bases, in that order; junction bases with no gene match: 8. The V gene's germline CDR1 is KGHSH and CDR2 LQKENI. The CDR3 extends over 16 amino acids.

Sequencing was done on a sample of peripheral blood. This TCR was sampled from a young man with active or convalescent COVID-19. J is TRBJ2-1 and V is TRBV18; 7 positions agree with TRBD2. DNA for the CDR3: TGTGCCAGCTCACCACAATCGTTAGCGGGTAACAATGAGCAGTTCTTC. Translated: CASSPQSLAGNNEQFF.